This T cell receptor beta chain originates from a study of blood T cell repertoires in COVID-19 (dated by TCRdb to 2020 to 2022). With respect to the entire study: Samples covering the acute and convalescent phases of COVID-19 were provided by collaborators in the United States, Italy and Spain. Where available, HLA class I and class II types were obtained from metadata supplied by the sample provider rather than from assay-based typing. The repertoires were released in a freely available public database meant as a resource for research on the immune response to SARS-CoV-2. Nearly every sample came with metadata listing a de-identified subject ID, COVID-19 status, age in years and sex. Subjects who had been exposed to COVID-19, were actively infected with it, or had recovered from it provided the deeply sampled blood TCRbeta repertoires that made up the dataset. The samples were drawn from the first 160 participants of the ongoing ImmuneRACE study and from 1,254 subjects provided by 6 global collaborators. The material from the prospective study consisted of cDNA or gDNA derived from T cells, B-cell-depleted T cells, or PBMCs.

Enrolling through a virtual design, the prospective study's participants ranged in age from about 18 to 100 years and lived across 20 to 25 United States geographic areas. In the prospective study, participants were assigned to cohorts based on the clinical history participants reported in a screening survey and a study questionnaire. Mobile phlebotomists in the prospective study collected whole blood, serum and a nasopharyngeal or oropharyngeal swab from every participant. Over a roughly two-month period, participants in the prospective study had the option of providing additional blood draws and questionnaires. Before DNA extraction, blood samples from the prospective study were shipped at room temperature or frozen. The germline V gene (reference sequence) yields SGHAT for CDR1 and FQDESV for CDR2. Taken from cysteine to valine, the CDR3 has 16 residues. Just the 48-base CDR3 DNA is kept, in frame starting at base 1. The germline V end is reduced by 4 bases and the J end by 2 bases; junction bases left unmatched: 9.

The immunoSEQ Assay, a bias-controlled multiplex PCR, was used to amplify TCRbeta CDR3 regions from genomic DNA. Regarding the original processing steps: The number of nucleated cells in each sample was estimated by amplification of reference gene primers within the assay. To quantify the absolute abundance of each unique TCRbeta CDR3 rearrangement, sequence reads were collapsed and filtered. For each sample, productive Simpson clonality was calculated by taking the square root of Simpson's diversity index across productive rearrangements. TCRdb provides this immuneACCESS table in a form limited to in-frame rearrangements. Some clones are lacking; in checked studies, under half of them reflect an unresolved V gene, and why the rest are absent is not known. The DNA was the basis for D and trimming; V, J and clone size are from that table. The sample table records approximately 250,000 clones; around 84% of these occur just once. The ten largest clonotypes hold roughly 4% of the sample.

Turning to this clone: The target of this receptor is not known. No per-base quality is available; no much larger clone lies one base away.

Here is what the overall study found, with its caveats: Clinical and demographic metadata were provided uncurated, with the amount varying by source and participant.

Here the chain combines TRBV11-1 and TRBJ2-7, with 9 junctional bases fitting TRBD1. The sample was PBMCs or T cells enriched from blood (not recorded which). This clonotype was sampled from a man aged 25 to 40 with acute COVID-19. The CDR3 here reads CASSSDDRGVPYEQYV. The DNA is as follows: TGTGCCAGCAGCTCAGACGACAGGGGGGTTCCCTACGAGCAGTACGTC.